This T cell receptor beta chain emerged from a study of cytomegalovirus exposure and HLA in healthy donors. Whole-study findings and limits: Later genetic work tied a missense DCLRE1C variant to beta-chain V and J trimming. Among the CMV-associated chains, three were confirmed in vitro as specific for CMV antigens. An observed cluster of highly shared sequence variants was recorded as a likely sequencing artifact.

Both 60 Vbeta primers and 13 Jbeta primers went into the PCR. Sequencing was performed with immunoSEQ multiplex PCR; in TCRdb, only in-frame clones are kept and a portion is missing. In the table there are about 57,000 clones, around 85% of which are singletons. In regard to this clone: Its specificity is not known.

From germline, CDR1 is ENHRY and CDR2 SYGVKD. The trim removed 5 bases at V and 1 base at J, leaving 0 bases unmatched. The CDR3 has 13 amino acids. Donors likely had unrecorded immune exposures despite being nominally healthy when sampled. Sequencing used PBMCs. This clonotype originated in a woman in her twenties or thirties in good health and CMV-seronegative. This sequence joins TRBV10-3 and TRBJ2-3, with 7 bases that match TRBD2. The CDR3 sequence is CAISLAGTDTQYF. DNA of the CDR3: TGTGCCATCAGTCTAGCGGGCACAGATACGCAGTATTTT.